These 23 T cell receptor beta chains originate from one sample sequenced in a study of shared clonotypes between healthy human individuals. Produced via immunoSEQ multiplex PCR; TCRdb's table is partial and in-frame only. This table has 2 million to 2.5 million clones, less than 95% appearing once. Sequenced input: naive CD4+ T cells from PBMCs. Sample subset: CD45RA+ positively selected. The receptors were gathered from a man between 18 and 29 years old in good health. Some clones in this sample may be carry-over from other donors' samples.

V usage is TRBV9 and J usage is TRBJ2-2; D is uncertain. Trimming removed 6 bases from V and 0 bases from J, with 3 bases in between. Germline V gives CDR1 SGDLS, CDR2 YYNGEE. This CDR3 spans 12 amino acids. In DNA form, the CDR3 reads TGTGCCAGCACCCCGAACACCGGGGAGCTGTTTTTT. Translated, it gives CASTPNTGELFF.

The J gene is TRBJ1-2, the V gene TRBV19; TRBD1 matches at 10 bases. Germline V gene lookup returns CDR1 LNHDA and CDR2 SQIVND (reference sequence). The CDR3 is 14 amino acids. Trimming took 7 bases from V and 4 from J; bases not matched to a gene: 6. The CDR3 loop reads CASTGQGPFYGYTF. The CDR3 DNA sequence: TGTGCCAGTACGGGACAGGGGCCCTTCTATGGCTACACCTTC.

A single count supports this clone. CDR3 residues: CASRGTSESYEQYF. The CDR3 DNA reads as TGTGCCAGCAGGGGAACTAGCGAATCCTACGAGCAGTACTTC. This chain uses TRBV5-4 with TRBJ2-7, with 7 bases lining up with TRBD2. The junction had 6 bases not matched to a gene; V was cut back by 5 bases and J by 1 base. The CDR3 has 14 residues. Germline assignment: CDR1 SGHNT and CDR2 YYREEE (reference sequence).

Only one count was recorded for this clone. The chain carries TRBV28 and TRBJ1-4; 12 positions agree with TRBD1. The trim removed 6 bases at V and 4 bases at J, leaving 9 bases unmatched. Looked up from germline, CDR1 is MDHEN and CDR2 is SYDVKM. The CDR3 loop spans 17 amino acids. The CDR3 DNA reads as TGTGCCAGCAGACGCCGGGACAGGGGGCAGAGTAATGAAAAACTGTTTTTT. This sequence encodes CASRRRDRGQSNEKLFF.

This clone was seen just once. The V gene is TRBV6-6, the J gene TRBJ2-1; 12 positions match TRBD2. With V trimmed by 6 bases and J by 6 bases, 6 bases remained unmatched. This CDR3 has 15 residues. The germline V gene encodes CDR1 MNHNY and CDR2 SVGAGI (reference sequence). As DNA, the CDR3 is TGTGCCAGCAGATCCGGGACTAGCGGGTCCAATGAGCAGTTCTTC. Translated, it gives CASRSGTSGSNEQFF.

CDR3 bases: TGTGCCAGCAGCCAATCGACCCTAGCGGGAGTGGGAGAGTATTTT. It specifies CASSQSTLAGVGEYF. The chain is built from TRBV16 and TRBJ2-3; 10 bases line up with TRBD2. Trimming removed 0 bases from V and 13 bases from J; junction bases left unmatched: 10. The germline gives CDR1 KGHSY, CDR2 FQNENV. The CDR3 covers 15 residues. Variable domain in full (rest from reference TRBV16 and TRBJ2-3): GEEVAQTPKHLVRGEGQKAKLYCAPIKGHSYVFWYQQVLKNEFKFLISFQNENVFDETGMPKERFSAKCLPNSPCSLEIQATKLEDSAVYFCASSQSTLAGVGEYFGPGTRLTVL.

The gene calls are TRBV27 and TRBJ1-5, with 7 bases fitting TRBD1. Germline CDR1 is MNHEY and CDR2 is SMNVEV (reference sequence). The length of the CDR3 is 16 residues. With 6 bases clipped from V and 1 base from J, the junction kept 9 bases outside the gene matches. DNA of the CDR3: TGTGCCAGCAGGGTCCGAGGGGGCCCAAGCAATCAGCCCCAGCATTTT. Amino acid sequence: CASRVRGGPSNQPQHF.

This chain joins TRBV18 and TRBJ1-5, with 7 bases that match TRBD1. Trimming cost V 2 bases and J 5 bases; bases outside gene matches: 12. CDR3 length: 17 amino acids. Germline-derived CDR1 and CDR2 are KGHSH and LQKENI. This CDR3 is CASSPARQGGMDQPQHF. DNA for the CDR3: TGTGCCAGCTCACCAGCCCGACAGGGAGGGATGGATCAGCCCCAGCATTTT.

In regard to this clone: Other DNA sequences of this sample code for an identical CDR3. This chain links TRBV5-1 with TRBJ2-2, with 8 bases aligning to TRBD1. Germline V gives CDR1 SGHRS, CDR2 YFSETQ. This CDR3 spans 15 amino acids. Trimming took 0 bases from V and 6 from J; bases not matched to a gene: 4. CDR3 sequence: CASSLGQGAPGELFF. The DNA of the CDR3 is TGCGCCAGCAGCTTGGGGCAGGGGGCGCCCGGGGAGCTGTTTTTT.

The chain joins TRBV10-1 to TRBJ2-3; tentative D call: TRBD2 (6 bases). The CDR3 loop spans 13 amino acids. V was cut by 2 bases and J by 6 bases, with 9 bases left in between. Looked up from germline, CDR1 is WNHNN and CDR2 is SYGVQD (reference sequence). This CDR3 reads CASSELAKDTQYF. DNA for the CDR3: TGCGCCAGCAGTGAGCTAGCGAAGGATACGCAGTATTTT.

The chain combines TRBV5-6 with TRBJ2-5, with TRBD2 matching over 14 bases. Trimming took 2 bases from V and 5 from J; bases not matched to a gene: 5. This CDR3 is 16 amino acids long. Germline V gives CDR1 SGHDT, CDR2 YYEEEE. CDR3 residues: CASSFWTSGRRETQYF. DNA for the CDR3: TGTGCCAGCAGCTTCTGGACTAGCGGGAGGCGGGAGACCCAGTACTTC.

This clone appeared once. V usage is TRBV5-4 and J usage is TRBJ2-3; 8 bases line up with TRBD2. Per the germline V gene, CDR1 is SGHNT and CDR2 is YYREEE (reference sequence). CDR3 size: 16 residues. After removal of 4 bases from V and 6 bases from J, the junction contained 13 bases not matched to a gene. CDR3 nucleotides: TGTGCCAGCAGCCCCTTTGCGGCGGGAGGTTCTGATACGCAGTATTTT. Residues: CASSPFAAGGSDTQYF.

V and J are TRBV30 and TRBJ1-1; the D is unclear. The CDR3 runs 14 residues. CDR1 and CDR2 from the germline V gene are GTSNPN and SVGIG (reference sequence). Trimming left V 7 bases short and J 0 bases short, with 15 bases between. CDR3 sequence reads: CAFHGVGMNTEAFF. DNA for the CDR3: TGTGCCTTCCATGGGGTAGGTATGAACACTGAAGCTTTCTTT.

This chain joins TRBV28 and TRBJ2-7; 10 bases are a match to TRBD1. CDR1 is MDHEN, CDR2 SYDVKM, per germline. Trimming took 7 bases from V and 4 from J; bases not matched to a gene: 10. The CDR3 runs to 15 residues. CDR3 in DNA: TGTGCCAGCAACGGACAGGGGGTTAATAGTTACGAGCAGTACTTC. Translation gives CASNGQGVNSYEQYF.

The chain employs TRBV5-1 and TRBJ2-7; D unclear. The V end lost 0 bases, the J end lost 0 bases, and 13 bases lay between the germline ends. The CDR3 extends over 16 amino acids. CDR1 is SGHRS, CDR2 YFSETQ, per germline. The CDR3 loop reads CASSLAASPFSYEQYF. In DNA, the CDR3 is TGCGCCAGCAGCTTGGCAGCTAGTCCTTTCTCCTACGAGCAGTACTTC.

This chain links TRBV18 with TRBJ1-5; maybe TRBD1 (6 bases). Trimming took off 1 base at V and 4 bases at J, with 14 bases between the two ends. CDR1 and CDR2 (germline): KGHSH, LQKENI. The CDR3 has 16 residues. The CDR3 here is CASSPQNSGANQPQHF. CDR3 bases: TGTGCCAGCTCACCACAAAATTCAGGGGCAAATCAGCCCCAGCATTTT.

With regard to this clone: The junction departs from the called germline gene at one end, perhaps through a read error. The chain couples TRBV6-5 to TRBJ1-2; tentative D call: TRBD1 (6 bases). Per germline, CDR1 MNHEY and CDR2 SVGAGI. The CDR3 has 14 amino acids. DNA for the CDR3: TGTGCCAGCAGAATTCAGGGGAGCAACTACGGCTACACCTTC. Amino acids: CASRIQGSNYGYTF.

The CDR3 protein is CASSLRASYGYTF. In DNA, the CDR3 is TGTGCCAGCAGTTTACGGGCTTCCTATGGCTACACCTTC. V and J are TRBV28 and TRBJ1-2; D remains unclear. Trimming removed 2 bases at V and 4 bases at J, with 8 bases between. The CDR3 spans 13 residues. The germline gives CDR1 MDHEN, CDR2 SYDVKM.

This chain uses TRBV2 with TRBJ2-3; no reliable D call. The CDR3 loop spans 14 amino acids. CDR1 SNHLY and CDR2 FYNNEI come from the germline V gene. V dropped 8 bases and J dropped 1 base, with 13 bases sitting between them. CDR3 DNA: TGTGCCAGCCTGGACCCGCTCCGCACAGATACGCAGTATTTT. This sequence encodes CASLDPLRTDTQYF.

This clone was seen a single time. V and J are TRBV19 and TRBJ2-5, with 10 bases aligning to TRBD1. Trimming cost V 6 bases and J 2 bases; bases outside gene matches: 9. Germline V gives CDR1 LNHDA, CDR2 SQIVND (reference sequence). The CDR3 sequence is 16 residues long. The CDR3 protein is CASRSRDRGQQETQYF. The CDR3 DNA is TGTGCCAGTAGGTCCCGGGACAGGGGTCAACAAGAGACCCAGTACTTC.

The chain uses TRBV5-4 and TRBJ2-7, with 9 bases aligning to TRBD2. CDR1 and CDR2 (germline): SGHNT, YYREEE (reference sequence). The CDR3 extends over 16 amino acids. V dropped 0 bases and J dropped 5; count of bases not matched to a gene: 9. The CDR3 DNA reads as TGTGCCAGCAGCTTGGGGAGTAGCGGGAGCCCCCACGAGCAGTACTTC. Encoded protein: CASSLGSSGSPHEQYF.

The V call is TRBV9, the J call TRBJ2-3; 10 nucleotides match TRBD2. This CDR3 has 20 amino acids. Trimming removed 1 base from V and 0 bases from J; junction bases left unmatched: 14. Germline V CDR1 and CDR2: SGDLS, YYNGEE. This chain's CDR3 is CASSVTFLASGSKSTDTQYF. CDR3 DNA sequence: TGTGCCAGCAGCGTAACGTTTTTGGCTAGCGGGAGTAAGAGCACAGATACGCAGTATTTT.

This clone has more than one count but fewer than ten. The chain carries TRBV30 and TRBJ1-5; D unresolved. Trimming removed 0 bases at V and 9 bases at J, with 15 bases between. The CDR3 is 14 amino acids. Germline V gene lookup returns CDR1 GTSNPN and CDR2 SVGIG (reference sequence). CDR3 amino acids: CAWSVEQPYGPQHF. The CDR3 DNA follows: TGTGCCTGGAGTGTAGAACAGCCTTATGGGCCCCAGCATTTT.